These 18 T cell receptor beta chains originate from one sample sequenced in a study of blood T cell repertoires in COVID-19. Libraries were prepared by immunoSEQ multiplex PCR; TCRdb keeps only in-frame clonotypes and omits some of them. Of 150,000 or so clones in the sample, 80% were seen once. Sequenced input: peripheral blood. The receptors were sampled from a man aged 60-69 years with acute or convalescent COVID-19.

J is TRBJ1-3 and V is TRBV7-2; TRBD1 aligns across 8 bases. This CDR3 is built from 16 residues. Germline assignment: CDR1 SGHTA and CDR2 FQGNSA. V shed 4 bases, J shed 0 bases, and the junction held 5 bases outside the gene matches. CDR3 sequence (DNA): TGTGCCAGCAGCTGGGGACAGGTTAGCTCTGGAAACACCATATATTTT. Translated: CASSWGQVSSGNTIYF. Full variable domain (missing parts from reference TRBV7-2 and TRBJ1-3): GAGVSQSPSNKVTEKGKDVELRCDPISGHTALYWYRQSLGQGLEFLIYFQGNSAPDKSGLPSDRFSAERTGGSVSTLTIQRTQQEDSAVYLCASSWGQVSSGNTIYFGEGSWLTVV.

The chain employs TRBV5-1 and TRBJ2-6; tentative D call: TRBD1 (5 bases). V lost 1 base, J lost 2 bases, and 10 bases lay in between. Germline values: CDR1 SGHRS, CDR2 YFSETQ. This CDR3 has 16 amino acids. CDR3 protein: CASSLSGPPGANVLTF. CDR3 nucleotides: TGCGCCAGCAGCTTGTCAGGGCCCCCTGGGGCCAACGTCCTGACTTTC.

The V and J genes are TRBV5-6 and TRBJ1-2; a possible D gene is TRBD1 (5 bases). This CDR3 comprises 15 residues. The V gene lost 0 bases and the J gene lost 8 bases, with 17 bases spanning the gap. Germline-derived CDR1 and CDR2 are SGHDT and YYEEEE. For the CDR3, the DNA is TGTGCCAGCAGCTTGGCCGGTGGTCAGGGCTACGGCTACACCTTC. Amino acid sequence: CASSLAGGQGYGYTF.

The gene calls are TRBV6-6 and TRBJ2-1; the match to TRBD1 covers 8 bases. In germline, CDR1 is MNHNY, CDR2 SVGAGI (reference sequence). Trimming removed 2 bases from V and 0 bases from J; junction bases left unmatched: 0. The CDR3 sequence is 15 residues long. The chain's CDR3 is CASSYDRGSYNEQFF. The CDR3 region has the DNA TGTGCCAGCAGTTACGACAGGGGCTCCTACAATGAGCAGTTCTTC.

The genes are TRBV7-2 and TRBJ2-1; 11 bases line up with TRBD2. This CDR3 is built from 18 residues. V lost 2 bases and J lost 7; bases outside the gene matches: 13. In germline, CDR1 is SGHTA, CDR2 FQGNSA. The CDR3 protein is CASSLRTLAGGFSNEQFF. CDR3 coding DNA: TGTGCCAGCAGCTTAAGAACCCTAGCGGGAGGTTTTAGTAATGAGCAGTTCTTC.

V and J are TRBV7-2 and TRBJ2-7, with 7 bases lining up with TRBD1. CDR1 is SGHTA and CDR2 is FQGNSA in the germline V gene. J was trimmed by 2 bases and V by 5 bases; bases with no gene match: 6. The CDR3 is made up of 14 amino acids. Here the CDR3 DNA reads TGTGCCAGCAGCAGGGACAGTATTCCCTACGAGCAGTACTTC. Protein: CASSRDSIPYEQYF.

The rearrangement uses TRBV6-6 and TRBJ1-5, with TRBD1 as a possible D gene (6 bases). V lost 0 bases and J lost 5, with 14 bases in between. CDR3 length: 16 amino acids. Germline assignment: CDR1 MNHNY and CDR2 SVGAGI (reference sequence). The DNA of the CDR3 is TGTGCCAGCAGTTACTCGTCAGGGGCCCACTATCAGCCCCAGCATTTT. This gives the protein CASSYSSGAHYQPQHF.

Of note for this clone: The DNA is omitted, as the CDR3 cannot be located on it reliably, and the CDR3 follows TCRdb's listing. The chain links TRBV28 to TRBJ1-5; the listed D gene, TRBD1, was not tested against the DNA. Germline CDR1 and CDR2: MDHEN and SYDVKM. The CDR3 is 13 residues long, counting both termini. The CDR3 loop is CASILGSNQPQHF.

The gene calls are TRBV6-6 and TRBJ1-5; D is ambiguous. The CDR3 contains 17 residues. Germline V lookup: CDR1 MNHNY, CDR2 SVGAGI (reference sequence). With 5 bases removed from V and 2 bases from J, the gap between germline ends came to 19 bases. The CDR3 DNA reads as TGTGCCAGCAGTCCTCGAGGATCTTTATTAGGCAATCAGCCCCAGCATTTT. Its translation: CASSPRGSLLGNQPQHF.

The chain combines TRBV30 with TRBJ2-3, with unresolved D. V was trimmed by 0 bases and J by 5 bases, leaving 6 bases between them. CDR3 length: 12 residues. Germline-derived CDR1 and CDR2 are GTSNPN and SVGIG (reference sequence). The CDR3 sequence is CAWSVSRDTQYF. CDR3 nucleotides: TGTGCCTGGAGTGTATCCCGAGATACGCAGTATTTT. The full variable domain, completed using reference TRBV30 and TRBJ2-3, is SQTIHQWPATLVQPVGSPLSLECTVEGTSNPNLYWYRQAAGRGLQLLFYSVGIGQISSEVPQNLSASRPQDRQFILSSKKLLLSDSGFYLCAWSVSRDTQYFGPGTRLTVL.

The chain carries TRBV28 and TRBJ2-2, with TRBD2 matching 9 bases. The V segment lost 5 bases and the J segment 6 bases; nucleotides outside the gene matches: 13. Germline V gene data show CDR1 as MDHEN and CDR2 as SYDVKM. There are 17 residues in the CDR3. The CDR3 is CASSPPRIAGEPGELFF. In DNA form, the CDR3 reads TGTGCCAGCAGTCCCCCCCGGATAGCGGGAGAACCCGGGGAGCTGTTTTTT.

V usage is TRBV2 and J usage is TRBJ2-1; 12 bases are a match to TRBD1. J lost 4 bases, V lost 6 bases, and 4 bases had no gene match. Germline V lookup: CDR1 SNHLY, CDR2 FYNNEI. CDR3 size: 15 residues. In DNA form, the CDR3 reads TGTGCCAGCAGGGCGGGACAGGGGGCTTACAATGAGCAGTTCTTC. Protein product: CASRAGQGAYNEQFF.

About this clone: Other DNA sequences from this sample encode an identical CDR3 as well. This chain uses TRBV4-3 with TRBJ2-2, with 10 bases aligning to TRBD2. Germline trimming cut 0 bases from V and 4 bases from J; bases unmatched to any gene: 2. CDR1 is LGHNA, CDR2 YSLEER, per germline. This CDR3 contains 16 residues. CDR3 DNA sequence: TGCGCCAGCAGCCAAGAGGCTAGCGGGAGCACCGGGGAGCTGTTTTTT. Translation gives CASSQEASGSTGELFF.

The chain uses TRBV6-5 and TRBJ1-2; possible D gene TRBD1, 5 bases. Germline CDR1 MNHEY, CDR2 SVGAGI. V was shortened by 4 bases and J by 3 bases, with 9 bases between the two germline ends. This CDR3 is built from 13 residues. This chain's CDR3 is CASSFGRDYGYTF. The CDR3 nucleotides read TGTGCCAGCAGTTTCGGCAGGGACTATGGCTACACCTTC.

The rearrangement joins TRBV6-5 to TRBJ1-1; D is possibly TRBD1 (5 bases). The length of the CDR3 is 14 residues. The germline gives CDR1 MNHEY, CDR2 SVGAGI. This CDR3 is CASRNPRGGTEAFF. In DNA form, the CDR3 reads TGTGCTTCACGAAACCCTCGGGGGGGCACTGAAGCTTTCTTT.

This rearrangement joins TRBV7-3 to TRBJ2-7, with D uncertain. The CDR3 loop spans 13 amino acids. V lost 5 bases, J lost 6 bases, and 14 bases lay in between. Germline V gene sequence: CDR1 SGHTA, CDR2 FQGTGA. CDR3 region: CASSQDPLGEQYF. The CDR3 coding sequence is TGTGCCAGCAGCCAAGATCCGCTAGGCGAGCAGTACTTC.

The rearrangement joins TRBV4-3 to TRBJ1-2, with TRBD1 as a possible D gene (6 bases). Between the trimmed V and J ends, which lost 5 bases and 4 bases, there was a span of 14 bases. Germline values: CDR1 LGHNA, CDR2 YSLEER. This CDR3 comprises 14 residues. DNA for the CDR3: TGCGCCAGCAGCGTGCACAGGGTTGGCTATGGCTACACCTTC. Its translation: CASSVHRVGYGYTF.

The chain links TRBV5-6 to TRBJ1-1, with 7 bases lining up with TRBD1. The CDR3 loop spans 16 amino acids. V shed 1 base, J shed 0 bases, and the junction held 6 bases outside the gene matches. Germline CDR1 and CDR2: SGHDT and YYEEEE. CDR3: CASSLQGGRLNTEAFF. CDR3 bases: TGTGCCAGCAGCTTGCAGGGGGGCAGATTGAACACTGAAGCTTTCTTT.